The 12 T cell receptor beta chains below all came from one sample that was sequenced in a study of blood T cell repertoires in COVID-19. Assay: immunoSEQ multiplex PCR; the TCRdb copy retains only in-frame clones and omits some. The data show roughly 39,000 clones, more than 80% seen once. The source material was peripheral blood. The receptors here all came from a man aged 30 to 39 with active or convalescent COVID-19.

In DNA form, the CDR3 reads TGTGCCAGCAGCCAAGAACGGGGACTCCGCACTGAAGCTTTCTTT. This sequence encodes CASSQERGLRTEAFF. The chain combines TRBV3-1 (or the pseudogene TRBV3-2) with TRBJ1-1; the D gene is possibly TRBD1 (5 bases). V was cut by 0 bases and J by 4 bases, with 12 bases left in between. This CDR3 is built from 15 residues. CDR1 LGHDT and CDR2 YNNKEL come from the germline V gene (reference sequence).

CDR3 bases: TGCGCCAGCAGCCTGGGACTAGCGGGACTCTCGAACGGGGAGCTGTTTTTT. Its translation: CASSLGLAGLSNGELFF. The rearrangement joins TRBV5-1 to TRBJ2-2; the match to TRBD2 covers 13 bases. Losses at the gene ends were 4 bases for V and 7 bases for J; bases not matched to a gene: 10. Per the germline V gene, CDR1 is SGHRS and CDR2 is YFSETQ. The CDR3 has 17 amino acids. The full variable domain, rest sourced from reference TRBV5-1 and TRBJ2-2, is KAGVTQTPRYLIKTRGQQVTLSCSPISGHRSVSWYQQTPGQGLQFLFEYFSETQRNKGNFPGRFSGRQFSNSRSEMNVSTLELGDSALYLCASSLGLAGLSNGELFFGEGSRLTVL.

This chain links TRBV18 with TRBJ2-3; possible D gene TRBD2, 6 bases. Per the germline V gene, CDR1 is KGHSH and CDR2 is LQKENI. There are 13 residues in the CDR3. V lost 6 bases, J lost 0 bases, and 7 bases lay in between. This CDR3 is CASSRGSTDTQYF. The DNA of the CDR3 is TGTGCCAGCTCGCGGGGTAGCACAGATACGCAGTATTTT.

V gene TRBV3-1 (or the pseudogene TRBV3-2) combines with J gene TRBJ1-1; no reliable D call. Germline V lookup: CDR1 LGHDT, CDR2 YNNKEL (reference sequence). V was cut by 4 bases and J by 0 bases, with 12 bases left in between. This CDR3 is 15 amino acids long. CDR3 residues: CASSPQKNLNTEAFF. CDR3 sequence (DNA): TGTGCCAGCAGCCCCCAGAAGAATCTGAACACTGAAGCTTTCTTT.

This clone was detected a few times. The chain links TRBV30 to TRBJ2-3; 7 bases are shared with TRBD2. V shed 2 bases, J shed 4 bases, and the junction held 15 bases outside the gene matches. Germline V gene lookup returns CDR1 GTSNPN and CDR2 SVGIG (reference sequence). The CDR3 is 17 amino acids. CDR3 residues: CAWSHRGRVWVSDTQYF. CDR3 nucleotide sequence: TGTGCCTGGAGTCACCGCGGGAGAGTCTGGGTATCAGATACGCAGTATTTT.

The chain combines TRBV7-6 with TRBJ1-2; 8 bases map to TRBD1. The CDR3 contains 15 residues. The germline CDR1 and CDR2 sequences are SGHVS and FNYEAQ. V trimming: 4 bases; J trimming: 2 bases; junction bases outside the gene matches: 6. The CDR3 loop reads CASSSDRGPNYGYTF. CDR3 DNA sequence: TGTGCCAGCAGCTCAGACAGGGGCCCCAACTATGGCTACACCTTC.

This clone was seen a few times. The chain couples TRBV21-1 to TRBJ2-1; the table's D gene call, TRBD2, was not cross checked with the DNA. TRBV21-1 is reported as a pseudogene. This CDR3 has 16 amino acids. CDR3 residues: CASSKGLTTAYNEQFF. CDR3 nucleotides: TGTGCCAGCAGCAAAGGTTTGACTACGGCCTACAATGAGCAGTTCTTC.

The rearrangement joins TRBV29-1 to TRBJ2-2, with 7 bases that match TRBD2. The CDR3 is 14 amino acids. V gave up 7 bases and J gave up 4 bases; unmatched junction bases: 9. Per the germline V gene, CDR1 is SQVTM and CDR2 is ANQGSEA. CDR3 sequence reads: CSASSGPTTGELFF. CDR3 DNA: TGCAGCGCCTCTAGCGGACCTACCACCGGGGAGCTGTTTTTT.

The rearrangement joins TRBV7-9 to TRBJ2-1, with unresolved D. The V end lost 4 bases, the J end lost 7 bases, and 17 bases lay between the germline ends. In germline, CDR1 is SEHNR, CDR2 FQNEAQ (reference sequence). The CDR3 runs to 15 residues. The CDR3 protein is CASSYSTGVRNEQFF. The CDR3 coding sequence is TGTGCCAGCAGCTATTCAACCGGTGTTCGGAATGAGCAGTTCTTC.

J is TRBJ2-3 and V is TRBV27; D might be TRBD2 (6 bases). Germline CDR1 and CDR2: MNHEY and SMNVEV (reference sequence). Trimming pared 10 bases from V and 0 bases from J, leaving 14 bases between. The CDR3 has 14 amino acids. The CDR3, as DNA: TGTGCCACCAGGACGGGAGTGAGCACAGATACGCAGTATTTT. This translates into CATRTGVSTDTQYF.

The CDR3 reads CASRQGSQGKLFF. In DNA form, the CDR3 reads TGTGCCAGCAGGCAGGGGAGTCAGGGAAAACTGTTTTTT. This chain connects TRBV6-5 to TRBJ1-4; D is possibly TRBD1 (6 bases). The CDR3 has 13 amino acids. Germline V CDR1 and CDR2: MNHEY, SVGAGI. Trimming shortened V by 6 bases and J by 10 bases, and 15 bases separated the two germline ends.

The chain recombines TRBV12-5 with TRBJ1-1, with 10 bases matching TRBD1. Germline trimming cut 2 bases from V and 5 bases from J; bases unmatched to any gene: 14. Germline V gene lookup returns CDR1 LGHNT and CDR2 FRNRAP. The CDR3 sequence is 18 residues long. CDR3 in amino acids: CASGLISPAGTGVTEAFF. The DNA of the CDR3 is TGTGCTAGTGGTTTGATCTCACCGGCCGGGACAGGGGTGACTGAAGCTTTCTTT.